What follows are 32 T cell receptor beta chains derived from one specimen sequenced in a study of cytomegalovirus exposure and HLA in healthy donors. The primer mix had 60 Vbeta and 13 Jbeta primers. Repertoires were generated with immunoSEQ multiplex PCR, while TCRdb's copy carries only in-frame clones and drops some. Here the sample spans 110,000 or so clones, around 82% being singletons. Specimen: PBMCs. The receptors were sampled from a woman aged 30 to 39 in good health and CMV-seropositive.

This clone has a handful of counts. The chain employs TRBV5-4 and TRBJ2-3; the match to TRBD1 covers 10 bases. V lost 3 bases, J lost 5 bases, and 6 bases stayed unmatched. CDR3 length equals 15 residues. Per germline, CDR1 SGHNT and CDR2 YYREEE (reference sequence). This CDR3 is CASSWGQGLGDTQYF. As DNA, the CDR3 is TGTGCCAGCAGCTGGGGACAGGGGCTGGGAGATACGCAGTATTTT.

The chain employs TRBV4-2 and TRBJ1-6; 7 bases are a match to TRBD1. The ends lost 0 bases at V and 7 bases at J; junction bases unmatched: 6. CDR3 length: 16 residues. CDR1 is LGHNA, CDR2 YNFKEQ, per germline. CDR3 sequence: CASSQELTRGNSPLHF. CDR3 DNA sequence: TGTGCCAGCAGCCAAGAACTCACCAGGGGGAATTCACCCCTCCACTTT.

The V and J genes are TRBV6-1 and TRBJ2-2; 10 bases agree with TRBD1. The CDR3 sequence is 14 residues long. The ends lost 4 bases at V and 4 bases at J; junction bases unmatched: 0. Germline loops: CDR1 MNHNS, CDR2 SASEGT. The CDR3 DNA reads TGTGCCAGCAGTGGACAGGGGGCCACCGGGGAGCTGTTTTTT. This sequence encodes CASSGQGATGELFF.

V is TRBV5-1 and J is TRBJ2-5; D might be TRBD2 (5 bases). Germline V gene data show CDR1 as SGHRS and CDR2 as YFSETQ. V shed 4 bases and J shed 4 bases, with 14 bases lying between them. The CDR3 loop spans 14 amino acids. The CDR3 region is CASSPTRESETQYF. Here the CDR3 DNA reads TGCGCCAGCAGCCCAACTAGAGAATCAGAGACCCAGTACTTC.

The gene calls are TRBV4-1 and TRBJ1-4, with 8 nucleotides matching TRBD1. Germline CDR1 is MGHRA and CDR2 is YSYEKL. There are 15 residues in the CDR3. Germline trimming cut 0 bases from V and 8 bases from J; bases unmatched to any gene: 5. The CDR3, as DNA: TGCGCCAGCAGCCAAGAGACAGGGGTTTGGGAAAAACTGTTTTTT. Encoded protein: CASSQETGVWEKLFF.

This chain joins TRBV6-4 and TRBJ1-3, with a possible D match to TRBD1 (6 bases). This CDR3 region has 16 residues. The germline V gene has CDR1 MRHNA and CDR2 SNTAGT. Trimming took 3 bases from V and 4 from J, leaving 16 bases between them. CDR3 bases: TGTGCCAGCAGTGAGGTCGGACAGTGGTCCGGAAACACCATATATTTT. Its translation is CASSEVGQWSGNTIYF.

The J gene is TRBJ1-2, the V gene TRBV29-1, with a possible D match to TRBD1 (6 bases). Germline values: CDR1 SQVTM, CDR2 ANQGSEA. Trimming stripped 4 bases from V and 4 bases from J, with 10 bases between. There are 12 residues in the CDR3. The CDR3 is CSVGQVGYGYTF. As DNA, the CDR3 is TGCAGCGTTGGACAGGTGGGCTATGGCTACACCTTC.

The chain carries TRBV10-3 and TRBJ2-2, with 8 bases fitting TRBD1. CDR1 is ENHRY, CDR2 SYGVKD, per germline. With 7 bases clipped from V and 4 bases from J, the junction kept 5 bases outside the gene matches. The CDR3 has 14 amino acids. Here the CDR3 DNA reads TGTGCCATCATAGGGACAGGCGGCACCGGGGAGCTGTTTTTT. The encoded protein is CAIIGTGGTGELFF.

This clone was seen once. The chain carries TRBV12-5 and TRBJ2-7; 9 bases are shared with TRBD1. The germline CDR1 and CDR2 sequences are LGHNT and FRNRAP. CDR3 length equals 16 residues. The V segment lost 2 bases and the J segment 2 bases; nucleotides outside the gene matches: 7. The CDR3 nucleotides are TGTGCTAGTGGTTTGTTCCCGGACAGGGGTCCCTACGAGCAGTACTTC. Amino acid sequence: CASGLFPDRGPYEQYF.

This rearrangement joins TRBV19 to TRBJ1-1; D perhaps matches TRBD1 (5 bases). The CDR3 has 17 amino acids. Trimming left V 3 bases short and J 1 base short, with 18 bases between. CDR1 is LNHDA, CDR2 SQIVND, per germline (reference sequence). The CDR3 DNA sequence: TGTGCCAGTAGTATTATCGACAGCCGAATTAAGAACACTGAAGCTTTCTTT. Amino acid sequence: CASSIIDSRIKNTEAFF.

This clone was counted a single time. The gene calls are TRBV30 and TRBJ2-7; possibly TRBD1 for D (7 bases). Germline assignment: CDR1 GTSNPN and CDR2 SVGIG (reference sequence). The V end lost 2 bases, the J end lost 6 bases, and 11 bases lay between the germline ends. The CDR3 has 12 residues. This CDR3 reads CAWSPQGGEQYF. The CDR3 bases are TGTGCCTGGAGTCCCCAGGGGGGCGAGCAGTACTTC.

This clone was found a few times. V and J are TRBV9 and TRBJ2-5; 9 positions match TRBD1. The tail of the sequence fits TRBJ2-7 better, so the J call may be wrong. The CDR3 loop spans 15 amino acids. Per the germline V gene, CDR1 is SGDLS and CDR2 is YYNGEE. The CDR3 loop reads CASSVGHRGQVEQYF. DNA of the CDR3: TGTGCCAGCAGCGTAGGCCACAGGGGGCAGGTCGAGCAGTACTTC.

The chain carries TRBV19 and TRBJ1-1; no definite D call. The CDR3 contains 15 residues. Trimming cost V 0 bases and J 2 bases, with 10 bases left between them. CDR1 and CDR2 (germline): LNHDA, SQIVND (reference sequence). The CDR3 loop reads CASSIDSGLNTEAFF. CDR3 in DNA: TGTGCCAGTAGTATAGATTCAGGATTAAACACTGAAGCTTTCTTT.

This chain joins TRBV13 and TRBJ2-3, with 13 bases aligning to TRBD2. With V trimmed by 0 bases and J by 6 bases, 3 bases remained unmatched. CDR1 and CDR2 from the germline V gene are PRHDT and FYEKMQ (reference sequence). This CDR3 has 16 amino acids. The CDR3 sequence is CASSLGLAGGLDTQYF. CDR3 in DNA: TGTGCCAGCAGCTTAGGACTAGCGGGGGGGTTGGATACGCAGTATTTT.

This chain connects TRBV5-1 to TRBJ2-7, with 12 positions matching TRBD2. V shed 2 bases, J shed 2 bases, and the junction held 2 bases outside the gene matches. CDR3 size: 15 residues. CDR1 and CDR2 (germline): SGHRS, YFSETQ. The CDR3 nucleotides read TGCGCCAGCAGCTTTCTAGCGGGAGGGACCTACGAGCAGTACTTC. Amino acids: CASSFLAGGTYEQYF.

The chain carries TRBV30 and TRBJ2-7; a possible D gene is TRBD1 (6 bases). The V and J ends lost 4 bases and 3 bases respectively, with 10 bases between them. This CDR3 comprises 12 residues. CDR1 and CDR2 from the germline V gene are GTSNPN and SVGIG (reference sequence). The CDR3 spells CAWKQGLYEQYF. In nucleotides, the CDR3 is TGTGCCTGGAAGCAGGGGCTCTACGAGCAGTACTTC.

The CDR3 loop reads CASRSSGGRNEQFF. As DNA, the CDR3 is TGTGCCAGTAGGTCTAGCGGGGGGAGAAATGAGCAGTTCTTC. The V and J genes are TRBV19 and TRBJ2-1; 11 bases align to TRBD2. CDR3 length: 14 amino acids. Trimming at V came to 6 bases and at J to 7 bases, leaving 5 bases not matched to a gene. Germline values: CDR1 LNHDA, CDR2 SQIVND (reference sequence).

This CDR3 is CASSSLGVADSTDTQYF. DNA for the CDR3: TGTGCCAGTAGTTCCTTAGGAGTGGCGGATAGCACAGATACGCAGTATTTT. The chain recombines TRBV19 with TRBJ2-3; D is unresolved. Trimming left V 5 bases short and J 0 bases short, with 18 bases between. Germline CDR1 LNHDA, CDR2 SQIVND (reference sequence). The CDR3 totals 17 residues.

The CDR3 DNA is TGTGCCAGTAGTATTTTGGGGCTAGCGGGAGGGCCGGGGTCGAACACCGGGGAGCTGTTTTTT. Residues: CASSILGLAGGPGSNTGELFF. The chain joins TRBV19 to TRBJ2-2; 12 bases are a match to TRBD2. This CDR3 is built from 21 residues. The J segment lost 0 bases and the V segment lost 3 bases, leaving 14 bases of the junction unmatched. Looked up from germline, CDR1 is LNHDA and CDR2 is SQIVND (reference sequence). The full variable domain, in which reference TRBV19 and TRBJ2-2 provide the parts outside the CDR3, is DGGITQSPKYLFRKEGQNVTLSCEQNLNHDAMYWYRQDPGQGLRLIYYSQIVNDFQKGDIAEGYSVSREKKESFPLTVTSAQKNPTAFYLCASSILGLAGGPGSNTGELFFGEGSRLTVL.

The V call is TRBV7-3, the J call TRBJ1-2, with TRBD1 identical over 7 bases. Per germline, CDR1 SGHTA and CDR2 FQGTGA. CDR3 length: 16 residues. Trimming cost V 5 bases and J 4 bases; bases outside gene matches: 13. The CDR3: CASSLGQPAQIYGYTF. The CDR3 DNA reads TGTGCCAGCAGCCTGGGACAGCCAGCACAGATCTATGGCTACACCTTC.

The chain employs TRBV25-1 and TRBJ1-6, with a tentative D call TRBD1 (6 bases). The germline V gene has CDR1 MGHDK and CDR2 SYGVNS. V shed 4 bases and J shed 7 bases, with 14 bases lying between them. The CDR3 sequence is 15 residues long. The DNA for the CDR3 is TGTGCCAGCAGTGCGTCGAACAGGGCAAATTCACCCCTCCACTTT. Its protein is CASSASNRANSPLHF.

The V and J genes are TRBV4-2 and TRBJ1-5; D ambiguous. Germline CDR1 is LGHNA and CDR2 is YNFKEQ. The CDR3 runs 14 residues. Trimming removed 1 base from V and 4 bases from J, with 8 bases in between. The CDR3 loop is CASSQAYENQPQHF. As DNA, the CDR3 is TGTGCCAGCAGCCAAGCATACGAGAATCAGCCCCAGCATTTT.

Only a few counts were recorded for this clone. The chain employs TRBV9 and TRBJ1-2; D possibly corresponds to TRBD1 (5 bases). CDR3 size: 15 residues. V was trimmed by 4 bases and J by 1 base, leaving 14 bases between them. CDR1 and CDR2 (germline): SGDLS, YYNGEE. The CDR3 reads CASSLQMQGNYGYTF. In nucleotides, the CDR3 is TGTGCCAGCAGCCTCCAAATGCAGGGTAACTATGGCTACACCTTC.

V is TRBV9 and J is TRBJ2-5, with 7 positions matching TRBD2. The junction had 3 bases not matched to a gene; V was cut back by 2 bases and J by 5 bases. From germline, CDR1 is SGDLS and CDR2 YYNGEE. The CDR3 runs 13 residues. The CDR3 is CASSVNGGETQYF. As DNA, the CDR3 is TGTGCCAGCAGCGTCAACGGGGGGGAGACCCAGTACTTC. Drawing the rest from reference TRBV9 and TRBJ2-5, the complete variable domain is DSGVTQTPKHLITATGQRVTLRCSPRSGDLSVYWYQQSLDQGLQFLIQYYNGEERAKGNILERFSAQQFPDLHSELNLSSLELGDSALYFCASSVNGGETQYFGPGTRLLVL.

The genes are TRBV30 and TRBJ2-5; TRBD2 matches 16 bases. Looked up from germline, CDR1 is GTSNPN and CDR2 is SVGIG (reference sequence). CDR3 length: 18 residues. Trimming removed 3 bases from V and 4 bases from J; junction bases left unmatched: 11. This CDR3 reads CAWSFPGLAGGPGETQYF. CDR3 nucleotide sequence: TGTGCCTGGAGCTTTCCGGGACTAGCGGGGGGGCCGGGAGAGACCCAGTACTTC.

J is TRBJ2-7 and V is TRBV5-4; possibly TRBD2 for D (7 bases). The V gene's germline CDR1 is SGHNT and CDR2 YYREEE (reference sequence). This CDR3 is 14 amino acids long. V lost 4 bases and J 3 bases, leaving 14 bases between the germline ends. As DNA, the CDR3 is TGTGCCAGCAGCCGATCCGGGGGGCTCTACGAGCAGTACTTC. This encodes CASSRSGGLYEQYF.

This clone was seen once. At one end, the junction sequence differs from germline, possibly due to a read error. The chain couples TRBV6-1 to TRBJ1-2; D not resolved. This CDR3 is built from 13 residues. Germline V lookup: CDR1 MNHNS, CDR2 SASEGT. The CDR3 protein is CASSSQTNYGYTF. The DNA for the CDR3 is TGTGCCAGCAGCTCCCAAACTAATTATGGCTACACCTTC.

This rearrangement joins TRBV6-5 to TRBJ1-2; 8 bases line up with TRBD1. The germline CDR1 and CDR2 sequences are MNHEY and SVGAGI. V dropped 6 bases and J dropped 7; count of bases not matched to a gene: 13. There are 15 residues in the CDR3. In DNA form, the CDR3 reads TGTGCCAGCAGGGAGCTCGCAGGGGGCGCGGGTGGCTACACCTTC. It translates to CASRELAGGAGGYTF.

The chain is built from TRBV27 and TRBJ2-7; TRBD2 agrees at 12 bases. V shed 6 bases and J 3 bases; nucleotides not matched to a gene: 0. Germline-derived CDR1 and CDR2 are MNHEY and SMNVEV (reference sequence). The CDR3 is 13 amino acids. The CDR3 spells CASRLAGGYEQYF. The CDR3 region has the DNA TGTGCCAGCAGACTAGCGGGGGGCTACGAGCAGTACTTC.

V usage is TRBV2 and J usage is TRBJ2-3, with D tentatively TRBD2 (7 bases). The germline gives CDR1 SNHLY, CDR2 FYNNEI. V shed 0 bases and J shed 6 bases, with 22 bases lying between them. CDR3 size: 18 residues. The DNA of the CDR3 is TGTGCCAGCAGTGAAGCGCTTCGTGGGGGGGCTCAGACTGATACGCAGTATTTT. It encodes CASSEALRGGAQTDTQYF.

CDR3 amino acids: CASSIQDPQPQHF. The CDR3 DNA is TGTGCCAGTAGTATTCAGGATCCTCAGCCCCAGCATTTT. The chain couples TRBV19 to TRBJ1-5; no firm D call. Trimming took off 3 bases at V and 6 bases at J, with 9 bases between the two ends. The CDR3 sequence is 13 residues long. Germline CDR1 and CDR2: LNHDA and SQIVND (reference sequence). Combining the CDR3 with reference TRBV19 and TRBJ1-5 gives the whole variable domain DGGITQSPKYLFRKEGQNVTLSCEQNLNHDAMYWYRQDPGQGLRLIYYSQIVNDFQKGDIAEGYSVSREKKESFPLTVTSAQKNPTAFYLCASSIQDPQPQHFGDGTRLSIL.

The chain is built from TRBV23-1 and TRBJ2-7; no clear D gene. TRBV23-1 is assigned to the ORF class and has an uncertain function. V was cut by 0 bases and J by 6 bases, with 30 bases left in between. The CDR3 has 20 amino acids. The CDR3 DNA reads TGCGCCAGCAGTCAATCCCGTCGACCGACAATGGCGCGCTATCTCACCGAGCAGTACTTC. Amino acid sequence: CASSQSRRPTMARYLTEQYF.